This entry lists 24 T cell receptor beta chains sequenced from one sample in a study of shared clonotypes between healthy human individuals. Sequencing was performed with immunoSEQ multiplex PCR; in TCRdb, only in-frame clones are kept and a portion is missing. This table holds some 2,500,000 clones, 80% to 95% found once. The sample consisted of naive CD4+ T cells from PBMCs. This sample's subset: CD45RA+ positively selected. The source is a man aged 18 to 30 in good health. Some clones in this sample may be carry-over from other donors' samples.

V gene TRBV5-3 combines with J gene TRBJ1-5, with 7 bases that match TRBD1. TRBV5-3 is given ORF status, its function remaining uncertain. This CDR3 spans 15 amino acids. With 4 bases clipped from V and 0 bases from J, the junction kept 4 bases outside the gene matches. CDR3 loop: CARSTTGISNQPQHF. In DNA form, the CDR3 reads TGTGCCAGAAGCACGACAGGGATTAGCAATCAGCCCCAGCATTTT.

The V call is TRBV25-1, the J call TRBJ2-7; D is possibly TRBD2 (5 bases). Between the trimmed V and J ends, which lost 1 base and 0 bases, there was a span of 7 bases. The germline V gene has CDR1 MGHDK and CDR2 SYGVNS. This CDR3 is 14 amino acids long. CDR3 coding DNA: TGTGCCAGCAGTGAATTGGGGAGCTCCTACGAGCAGTACTTC. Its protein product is CASSELGSSYEQYF.

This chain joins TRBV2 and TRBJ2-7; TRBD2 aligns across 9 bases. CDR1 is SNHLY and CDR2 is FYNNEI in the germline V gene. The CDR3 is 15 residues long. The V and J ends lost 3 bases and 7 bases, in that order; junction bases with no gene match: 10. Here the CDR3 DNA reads TGTGCCAGCAGTGAGATTATCCTAGCGGGAAGGGAGCAGTACTTC. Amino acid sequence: CASSEIILAGREQYF.

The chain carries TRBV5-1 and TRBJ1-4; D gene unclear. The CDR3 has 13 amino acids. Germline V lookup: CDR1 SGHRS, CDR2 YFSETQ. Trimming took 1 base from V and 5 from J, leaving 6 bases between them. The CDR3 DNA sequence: TGCGCCAGCAGCTTGTGGGAGAATGAAAAACTGTTTTTT. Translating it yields CASSLWENEKLFF.

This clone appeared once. CDR3 bases: TGCGCCAGCAGCCTCCAGCCACGGCAGGGCTCGAATTCACCCCTCCACTTT. It translates to CASSLQPRQGSNSPLHF. V is TRBV4-1 and J is TRBJ1-6; perhaps TRBD1 as D (5 bases). Trimming pared 4 bases from V and 7 bases from J, leaving 20 bases between. Per germline, CDR1 MGHRA and CDR2 YSYEKL. The CDR3 has 17 amino acids.

CDR3 protein: CASRSWRGDTGELFF. The CDR3 coding sequence is TGTGCCAGCAGGTCTTGGCGGGGAGATACCGGGGAGCTGTTTTTT. This chain uses TRBV5-4 with TRBJ2-2; D is perhaps TRBD2 (6 bases). V was trimmed by 5 bases and J by 5 bases, leaving 16 bases between them. The germline V gene has CDR1 SGHNT and CDR2 YYREEE (reference sequence). This CDR3 contains 15 residues.

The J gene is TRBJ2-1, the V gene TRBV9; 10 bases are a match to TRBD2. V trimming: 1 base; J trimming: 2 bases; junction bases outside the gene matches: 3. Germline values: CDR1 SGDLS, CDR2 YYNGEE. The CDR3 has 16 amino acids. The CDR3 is CASSVSTSGTYNEQFF. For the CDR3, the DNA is TGTGCCAGCAGCGTATCTACTAGCGGGACCTACAATGAGCAGTTCTTC.

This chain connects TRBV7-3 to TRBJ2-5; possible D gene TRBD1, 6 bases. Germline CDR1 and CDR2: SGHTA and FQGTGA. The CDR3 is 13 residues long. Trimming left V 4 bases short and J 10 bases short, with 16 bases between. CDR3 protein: CASSSGQQGSQYF. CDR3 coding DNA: TGTGCCAGCAGCTCCGGACAGCAAGGGAGCCAGTACTTC.

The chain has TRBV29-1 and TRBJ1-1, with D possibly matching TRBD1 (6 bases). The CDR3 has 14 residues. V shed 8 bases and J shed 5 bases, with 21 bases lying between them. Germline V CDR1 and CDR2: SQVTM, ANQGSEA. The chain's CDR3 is CSFRRTGSGTEAFF. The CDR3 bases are TGCAGCTTCCGTCGCACAGGGTCTGGGACTGAAGCTTTCTTT.

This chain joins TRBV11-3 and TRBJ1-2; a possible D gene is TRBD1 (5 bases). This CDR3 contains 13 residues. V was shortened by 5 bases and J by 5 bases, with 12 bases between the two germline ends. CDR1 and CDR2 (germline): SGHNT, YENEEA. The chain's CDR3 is CASSGEAGYGYTF. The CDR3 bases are TGTGCCAGCAGCGGAGAGGCAGGGTATGGCTACACCTTC.

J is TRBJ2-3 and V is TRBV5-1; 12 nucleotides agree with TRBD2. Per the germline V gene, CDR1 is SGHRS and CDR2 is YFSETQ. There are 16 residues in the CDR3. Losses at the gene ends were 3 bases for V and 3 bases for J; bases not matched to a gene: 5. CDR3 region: CASSSGLAGQTDTQYF. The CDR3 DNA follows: TGCGCCAGCAGCTCCGGACTAGCGGGACAGACAGATACGCAGTATTTT.

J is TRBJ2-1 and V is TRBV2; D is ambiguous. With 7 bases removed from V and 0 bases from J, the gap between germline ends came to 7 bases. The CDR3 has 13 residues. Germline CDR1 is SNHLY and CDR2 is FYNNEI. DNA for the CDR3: TGTGCCAGCACCAGTTTCTCCTACAATGAGCAGTTCTTC. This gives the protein CASTSFSYNEQFF.

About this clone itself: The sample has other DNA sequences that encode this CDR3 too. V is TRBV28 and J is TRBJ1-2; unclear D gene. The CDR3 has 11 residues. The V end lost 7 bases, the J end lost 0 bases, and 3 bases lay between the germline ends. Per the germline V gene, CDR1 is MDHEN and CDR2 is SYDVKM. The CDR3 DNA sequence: TGTGCCAGCACCGCTAACTATGGCTACACCTTC. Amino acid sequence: CASTANYGYTF.

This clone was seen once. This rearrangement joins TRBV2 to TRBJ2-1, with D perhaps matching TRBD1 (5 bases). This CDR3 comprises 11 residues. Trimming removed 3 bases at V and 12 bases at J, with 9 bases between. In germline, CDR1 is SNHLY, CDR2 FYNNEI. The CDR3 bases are TGTGCCAGCAGTGACAGGGTAGGGCAGTTCTTC. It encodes CASSDRVGQFF.

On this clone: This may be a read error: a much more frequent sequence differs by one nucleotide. CDR3 residues: CASSVEETQYF. The CDR3 DNA sequence: TGTGCCAGCAGCGTAGAAGAGACCCAGTACTTC. The V and J genes are TRBV7-9 and TRBJ2-5; D is ambiguous. V dropped 5 bases and J dropped 3 bases, with 4 bases sitting between them. The CDR3 runs 11 residues. Per germline, CDR1 SEHNR and CDR2 FQNEAQ (reference sequence).

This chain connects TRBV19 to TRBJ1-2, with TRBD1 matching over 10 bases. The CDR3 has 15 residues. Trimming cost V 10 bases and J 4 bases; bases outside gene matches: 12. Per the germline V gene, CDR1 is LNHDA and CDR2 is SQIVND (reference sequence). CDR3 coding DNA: TGTGCCACCCTCACCCCCGGACAGGGGGTCTATGGCTACACCTTC. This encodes CATLTPGQGVYGYTF.

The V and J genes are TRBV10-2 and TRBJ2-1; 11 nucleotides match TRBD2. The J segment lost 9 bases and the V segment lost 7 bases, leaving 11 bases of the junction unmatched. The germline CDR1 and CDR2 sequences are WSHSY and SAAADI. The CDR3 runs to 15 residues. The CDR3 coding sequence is TGCGCCAGCACCCTAGCGGGAGGCCTATGGGGTGAGCAGTTCTTC. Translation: CASTLAGGLWGEQFF.

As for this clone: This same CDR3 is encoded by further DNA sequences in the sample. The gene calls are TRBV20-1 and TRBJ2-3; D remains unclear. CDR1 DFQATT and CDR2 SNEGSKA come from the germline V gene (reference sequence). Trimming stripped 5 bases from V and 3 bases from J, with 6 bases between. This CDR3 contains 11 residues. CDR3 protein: CSALRTDTQYF. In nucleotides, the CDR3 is TGCAGTGCTTTGCGGACAGATACGCAGTATTTT.

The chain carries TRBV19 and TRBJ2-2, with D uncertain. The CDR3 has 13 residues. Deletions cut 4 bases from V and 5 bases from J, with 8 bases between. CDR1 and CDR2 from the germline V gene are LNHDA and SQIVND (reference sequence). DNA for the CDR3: TGTGCCAGTAGTAGCCCTTGGACCGGGGAGCTGTTTTTT. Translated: CASSSPWTGELFF.

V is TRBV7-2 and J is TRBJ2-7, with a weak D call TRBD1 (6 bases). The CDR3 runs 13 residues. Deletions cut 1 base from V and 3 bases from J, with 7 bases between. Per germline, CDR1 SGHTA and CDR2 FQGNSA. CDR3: CASSLVRGYEQYF. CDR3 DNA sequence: TGTGCCAGCAGCTTAGTCAGGGGCTACGAGCAGTACTTC.

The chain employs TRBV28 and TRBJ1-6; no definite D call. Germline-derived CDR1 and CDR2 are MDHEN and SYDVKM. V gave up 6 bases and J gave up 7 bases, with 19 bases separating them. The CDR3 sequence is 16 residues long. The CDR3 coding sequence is TGTGCCAGCAGCCCGACGTGGCCAGCGCCCAATTCACCCCTCCACTTT. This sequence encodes CASSPTWPAPNSPLHF.

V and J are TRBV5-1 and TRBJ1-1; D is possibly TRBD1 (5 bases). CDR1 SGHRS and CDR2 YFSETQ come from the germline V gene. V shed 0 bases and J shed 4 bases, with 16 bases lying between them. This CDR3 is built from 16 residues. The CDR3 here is CASSLVAGLAGTEAFF. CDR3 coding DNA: TGCGCCAGCAGCTTGGTGGCAGGGCTTGCAGGCACTGAAGCTTTCTTT.

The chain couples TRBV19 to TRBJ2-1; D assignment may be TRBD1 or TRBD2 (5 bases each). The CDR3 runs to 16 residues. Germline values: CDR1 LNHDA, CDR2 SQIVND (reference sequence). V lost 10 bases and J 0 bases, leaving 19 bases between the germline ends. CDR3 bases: TGTGCCACCCGATTAGGGCCGGGACGCTCCTACAATGAGCAGTTCTTC. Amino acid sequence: CATRLGPGRSYNEQFF.

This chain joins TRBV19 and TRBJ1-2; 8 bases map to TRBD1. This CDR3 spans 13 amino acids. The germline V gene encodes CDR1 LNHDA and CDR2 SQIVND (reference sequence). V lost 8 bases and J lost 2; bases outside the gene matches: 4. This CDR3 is CASQGQGNYGYTF. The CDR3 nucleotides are TGTGCCAGTCAAGGACAGGGCAACTATGGCTACACCTTC.